Below are 2 T cell receptor beta chains sequenced from a single sample in a study of T cells after yellow fever vaccination. Via MiXCR, TCRdb re-called the 5' RACE reads, giving one row per CDR3 protein. The sample has some 240,000 distinct CDR3 sequences, about 5.2% seen once. The starting material was CD4+ T cells sorted from PBMCs, obtained on the day of the yellow fever booster vaccination. Receptor source: a man aged 18 to 35 who received the YFV17D yellow fever vaccine.

In this sample, this clonotype turned up a few times. The rearrangement joins TRBV5-1 to TRBJ2-3; TRBD1 matches at 8 bases. This CDR3 is 21 amino acids long. Per germline, CDR1 SGHRS and CDR2 YFSETQ. The J segment lost 4 bases and the V segment lost 7 bases, leaving 29 bases of the junction unmatched. CDR3 sequence (DNA): TGCGCCAGCCGCGGACAGGGTATTGGACAGACTCACTTAAACATGGCAGATACGCAGTATTTT. Amino acids: CASRGQGIGQTHLNMADTQYF.

Ten or more counts support this clonotype. The chain joins TRBV9 to TRBJ1-2; D is undetermined. Trimming pared 3 bases from V and 8 bases from J, leaving 14 bases between. The CDR3 consists of 13 residues. Per the germline V gene, CDR1 is SGDLS and CDR2 is YYNGEE. This CDR3 reads CASSESLIQGYTF. CDR3 DNA sequence: TGTGCCAGCAGCGAGTCCTTGATTCAAGGCTACACCTTC.